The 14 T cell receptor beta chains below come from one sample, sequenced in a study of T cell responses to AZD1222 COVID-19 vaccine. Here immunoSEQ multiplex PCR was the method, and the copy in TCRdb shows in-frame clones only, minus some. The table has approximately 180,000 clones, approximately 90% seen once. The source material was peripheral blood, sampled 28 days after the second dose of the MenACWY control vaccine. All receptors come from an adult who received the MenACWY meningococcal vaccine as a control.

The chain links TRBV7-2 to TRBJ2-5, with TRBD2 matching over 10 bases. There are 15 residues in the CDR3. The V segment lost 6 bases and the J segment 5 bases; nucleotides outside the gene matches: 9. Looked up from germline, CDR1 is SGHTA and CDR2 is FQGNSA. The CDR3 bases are TGTGCCAGCAGAAAGAGCGGGAGGGCCGAGGAGACCCAGTACTTC. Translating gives CASRKSGRAEETQYF.

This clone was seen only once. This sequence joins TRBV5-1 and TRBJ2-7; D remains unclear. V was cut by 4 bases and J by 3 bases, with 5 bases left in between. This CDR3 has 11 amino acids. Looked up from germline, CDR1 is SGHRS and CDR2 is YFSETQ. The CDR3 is CASSVNYEQYF. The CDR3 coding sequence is TGCGCCAGCAGCGTTAACTACGAGCAGTACTTC.

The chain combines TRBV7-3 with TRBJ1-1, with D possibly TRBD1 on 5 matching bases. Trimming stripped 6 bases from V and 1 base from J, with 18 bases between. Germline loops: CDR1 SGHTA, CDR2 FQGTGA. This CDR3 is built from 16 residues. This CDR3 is CASRFRPGLQNTEAFF. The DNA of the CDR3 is TGTGCCAGCAGGTTTCGTCCGGGACTCCAGAACACTGAAGCTTTCTTT. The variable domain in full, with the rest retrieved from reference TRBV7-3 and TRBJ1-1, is GAGVSQTPSNKVTEKGKYVELRCDPISGHTALYWYRQSLGQGPEFLIYFQGTGAADDSGLPNDRFFAVRPEGSVSTLKIQRTERGDSAVYLCASRFRPGLQNTEAFFGQGTRLTVV.

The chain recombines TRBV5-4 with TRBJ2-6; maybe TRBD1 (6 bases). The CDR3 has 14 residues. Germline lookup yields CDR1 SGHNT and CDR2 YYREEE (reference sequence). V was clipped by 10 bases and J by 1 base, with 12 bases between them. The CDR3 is CAGGRGSGANVLTF. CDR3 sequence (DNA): TGTGCCGGTGGCAGGGGTTCTGGGGCCAACGTCCTGACTTTC.

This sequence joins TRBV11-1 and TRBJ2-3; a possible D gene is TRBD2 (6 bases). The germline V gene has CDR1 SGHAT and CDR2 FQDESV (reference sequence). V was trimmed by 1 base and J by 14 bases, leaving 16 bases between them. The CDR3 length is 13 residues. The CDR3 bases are TGTGCCAGCAGCTTAGTCGGAGGGGACGTAGGGTATTTT. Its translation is CASSLVGGDVGYF.

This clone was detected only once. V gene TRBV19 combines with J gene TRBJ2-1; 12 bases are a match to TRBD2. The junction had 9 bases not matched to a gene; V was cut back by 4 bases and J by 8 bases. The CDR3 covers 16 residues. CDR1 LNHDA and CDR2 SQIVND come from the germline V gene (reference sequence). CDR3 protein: CASSTPPTSGSDEQFF. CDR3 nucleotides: TGTGCCAGTAGTACCCCGCCGACTAGCGGGAGTGATGAGCAGTTCTTC.

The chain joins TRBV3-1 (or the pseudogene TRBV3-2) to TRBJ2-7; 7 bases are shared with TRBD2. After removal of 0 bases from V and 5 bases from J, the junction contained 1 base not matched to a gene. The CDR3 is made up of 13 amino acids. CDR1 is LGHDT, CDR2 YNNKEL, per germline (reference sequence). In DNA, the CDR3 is TGTGCCAGCAGCCAAGATCGGGGGGACGAGCAGTACTTC. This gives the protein CASSQDRGDEQYF.

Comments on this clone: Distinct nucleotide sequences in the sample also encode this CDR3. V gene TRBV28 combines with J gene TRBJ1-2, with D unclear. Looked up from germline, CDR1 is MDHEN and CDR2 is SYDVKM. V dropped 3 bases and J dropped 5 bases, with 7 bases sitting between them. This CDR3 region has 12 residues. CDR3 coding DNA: TGTGCCAGCAGTTTTGAGGGATATGGCTACACCTTC. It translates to CASSFEGYGYTF.

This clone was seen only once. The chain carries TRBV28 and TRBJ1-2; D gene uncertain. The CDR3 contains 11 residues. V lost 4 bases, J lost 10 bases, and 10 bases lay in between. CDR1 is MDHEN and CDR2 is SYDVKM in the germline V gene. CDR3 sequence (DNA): TGTGCCAGCAGTTCCCCTGTTGCCTACACCTTC. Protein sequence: CASSSPVAYTF.

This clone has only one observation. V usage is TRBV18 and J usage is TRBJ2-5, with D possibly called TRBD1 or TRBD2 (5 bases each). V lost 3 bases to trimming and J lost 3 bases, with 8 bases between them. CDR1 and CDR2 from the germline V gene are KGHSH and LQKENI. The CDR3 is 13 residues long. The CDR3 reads CASSPMGEETQYF. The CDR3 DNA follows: TGTGCCAGCTCACCGATGGGGGAAGAGACCCAGTACTTC.

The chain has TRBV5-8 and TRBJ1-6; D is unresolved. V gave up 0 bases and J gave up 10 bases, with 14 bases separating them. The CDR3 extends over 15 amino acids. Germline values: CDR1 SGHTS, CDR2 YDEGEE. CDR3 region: CASSLGLSELSPLHF. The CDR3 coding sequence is TGTGCCAGCAGCTTGGGGCTATCGGAATTGTCACCCCTCCACTTT.

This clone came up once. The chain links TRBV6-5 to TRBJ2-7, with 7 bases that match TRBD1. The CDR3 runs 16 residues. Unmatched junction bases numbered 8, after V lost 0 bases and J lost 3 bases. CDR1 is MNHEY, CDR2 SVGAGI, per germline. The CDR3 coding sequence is TGTGCCAGCAGTTACTCGGTGGCAGGGGGTAACTACGAGCAGTACTTC. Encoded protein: CASSYSVAGGNYEQYF.

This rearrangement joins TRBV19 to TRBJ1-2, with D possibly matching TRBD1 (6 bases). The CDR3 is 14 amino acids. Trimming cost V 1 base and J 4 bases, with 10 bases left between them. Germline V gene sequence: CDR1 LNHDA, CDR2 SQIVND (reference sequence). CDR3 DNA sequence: TGTGCCAGTAGTATAGGCACAGGGCCCTATGGCTACACCTTC. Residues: CASSIGTGPYGYTF.

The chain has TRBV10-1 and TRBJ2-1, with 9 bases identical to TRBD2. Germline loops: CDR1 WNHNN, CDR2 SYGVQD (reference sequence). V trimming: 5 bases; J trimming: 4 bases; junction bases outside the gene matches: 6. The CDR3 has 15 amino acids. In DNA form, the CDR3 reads TGCGCCAGCAGTTTAAGGCGGGAGGGGTACAATGAGCAGTTCTTC. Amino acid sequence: CASSLRREGYNEQFF.